This T cell receptor beta chain derives from a study of vaccination effects on CD4 cells after COVID-19. Study outcomes and limitations: By a late point after vaccination, infection- and vaccine-induced clones had shrunk markedly through clonal contraction. The authors studied few convalescent patients and collected no early post-infection timepoints. There was only 1 of 255 vaccine-induced clones in healthy vaccinees that cross-reacted with common cold coronaviruses.

Looked up from germline, CDR1 is WNHNN and CDR2 is SYGVQD (reference sequence). The CDR3 loop spans 17 amino acids. V was pared by 5 bases and J by 7 bases, with 24 bases between. Sequenced by immunoSEQ multiplex PCR; TCRdb stores in-frame clones only, minus some. The repertoire consists of tens of thousands of clones, with 73% occurring once and the leading ten covering over 9.5%. As regards this clone: What it binds is unknown.

The ViraFEST assay expanded antigen-specific CD4+ T cells with viral peptide pools before sequencing. Culturing for nine to ten days preceded CD4+ T cell isolation. Supplemented with approximately 10 IU/ml IL-2 and around 10 ug/ml peptides, two million PBMC per well were kept in culture. The sequenced sample was CD4+ T cells from PBMCs cultured with HCoV-229E spike peptides, obtained before COVID-19 vaccination. The chain uses TRBV10-1 and TRBJ2-1; TRBD2 is a possible D gene (6 bases). The sequence derives from a human donor who received a COVID-19 vaccine. The CDR3 nucleotides read TGCGCCAGCAGTTTAACGGAGGGCTTTTTAACGGGGAATGAGCAGTTCTTC. This sequence encodes CASSLTEGFLTGNEQFF.